Following are 8 T cell receptor beta chains from one sample sequenced in a study of T cells in Graves' hyperthyroidism and ophthalmopathy. Researchers took RNA transcripts and amplified the TCR beta CDR3 regions from them. The HTBI primer set drove a first-round RT-PCR of the TCR CDR3. TCRdb called the multiplex PCR reads again in MiXCR, with one record for every CDR3 protein. In the table there are about 260,000 distinct CDR3 sequences, 16% of which are singletons. Sequenced sample: blood. These receptors all come from a woman younger than 30 with Graves' ophthalmopathy.

This clonotype was counted at least ten times. Possible read error: a much larger clone is one base away. The rearrangement uses TRBV2 and TRBJ2-1; no definite D call. Per germline, CDR1 SNHLY and CDR2 FYNNEI. The CDR3 extends over 15 amino acids. The V gene lost 4 bases and the J gene lost 5 bases, with 15 bases spanning the gap. The CDR3 reads CASSGHQRENNEQFF. CDR3 bases: TGTGCCAGCAGTGGCCACCAGCGTGAAAACAATGAGCAGTTCTTC.

This chain links TRBV3-1 with TRBJ1-5, with D perhaps matching TRBD1 (5 bases). This CDR3 has 15 amino acids. Germline CDR1 LGHDT, CDR2 YNNKEL (reference sequence). Trimming left V 3 bases short and J 2 bases short, with 11 bases between. CDR3 bases: TGTGCCAGCAGCCAGGGGGGAGATGGCAATCAGCCCCAGCATTTT. Translating it yields CASSQGGDGNQPQHF.

This clonotype was detected many times. V usage is TRBV5-1 and J usage is TRBJ2-3; TRBD2 matches 11 bases. The junction had 4 bases not matched to a gene; V was cut back by 4 bases and J by 6 bases. CDR3 length: 14 amino acids. The V gene's germline CDR1 is SGHRS and CDR2 YFSETQ. CDR3 amino acids: CASSVLAGGDTQYF. The CDR3 DNA is TGCGCCAGCAGCGTTCTAGCGGGGGGCGATACGCAGTATTTT.

This clonotype was seen at least ten times. The chain has TRBV10-3 and TRBJ1-1; TRBD1 is a possible D gene (6 bases). This CDR3 has 15 residues. Trimming pared 5 bases from V and 1 base from J, leaving 14 bases between. CDR1 and CDR2 (germline): ENHRY, SYGVKD. CDR3 region: CAISRTGTTNTEAFF. In DNA form, the CDR3 reads TGTGCCATCAGTCGTACAGGGACCACGAACACTGAAGCTTTCTTT.

This clonotype was found many times. This rearrangement joins TRBV24-1 to TRBJ1-2; TRBD1 matches at 12 bases. Per germline, CDR1 KGHDR and CDR2 SFDVKD. The CDR3 runs 17 residues. J was trimmed by 4 bases and V by 2 bases; bases with no gene match: 7. This CDR3 is CATSDWGQGATVYGYTF. The DNA for the CDR3 is TGTGCCACCAGTGATTGGGGACAGGGGGCAACGGTCTATGGCTACACCTTC.

The V and J genes are TRBV20-1 and TRBJ2-7; TRBD1 aligns across 7 bases. The junction had 14 bases not matched to a gene; V was cut back by 2 bases and J by 4 bases. Germline V gene data show CDR1 as DFQATT and CDR2 as SNEGSKA (reference sequence). This CDR3 region has 16 residues. The CDR3 coding sequence is TGCAGTGCTAGATTACTCCGAGGGACAGAGGGGTACGAGCAGTACGTC. Its protein product is CSARLLRGTEGYEQYV.

In this sample, this clonotype turned up many times. This chain connects TRBV19 to TRBJ2-5; D gene unclear. The V end was cut by 3 bases, the J end by 4 bases, with 9 bases between. The length of the CDR3 is 13 residues. Germline lookup yields CDR1 LNHDA and CDR2 SQIVND (reference sequence). CDR3 nucleotide sequence: TGTGCCAGTAGTATGAGACACTTAGAGACCCAGTACTTC. Translating gives CASSMRHLETQYF.

This clonotype was seen ten or more times. The chain employs TRBV9 and TRBJ2-7; D is possibly TRBD2 (5 bases). V lost 4 bases, J lost 7 bases, and 12 bases lay in between. The CDR3 runs to 12 residues. Germline CDR1 is SGDLS and CDR2 is YYNGEE. Written as DNA, the CDR3 is TGTGCCAGCAGCACCTCGTCGGGAGAGCAGTACTTC. Protein product: CASSTSSGEQYF.